Listed below are T cell receptor beta chains from one sample, sequenced in a study of T cell changes during pregnancy in multiple sclerosis. Sequencing used immunoSEQ multiplex PCR; TCRdb keeps in-frame clones, though not all of them. This table holds 30,000 or so clones, approximately 81% found once. The sequences come from CD8+ T cells from peripheral blood mononuclear cells, collected after pregnancy. These receptors all come from a female donor with multiple sclerosis, enrolled in a pregnancy study. Both conserved end residues are part of each CDR3. The D gene is left open where the match is weak. The size entry is marked missing in some rows and otherwise reads once, few, many or a size class.

>TRBD2|TRBJ2-7|-|TRBV9|17
CASSVRPSGDSSYEQYF
>TRBD1|TRBJ2-3|-|TRBV7-9|16
CASSLVGQGRSDTQYF
>-|TRBJ2-3|-|TRBV5-4|15
CASSLKGQPTDTQYF
>-|TRBJ2-1|-|TRBV29-1|13
CSVGTQQWNEQFF
>-|TRBJ2-3|-|TRBV5-4|13
CASSLSPPDTQYF
>TRBD2|TRBJ2-3|-|TRBV29-1|17
CSVEVVLAGTFGDTQYF
>TRBD1|TRBJ1-1|-|TRBV13|16
CAMRDRAWGMNTEAFF
>-|TRBJ1-5|-|TRBV27|15
CASSPSPGVNQPQHF
>-|TRBJ1-2|-|TRBV27|11
CASTAGYGYTF
>TRBD2|TRBJ2-2|-|TRBV4-3|19
CASSQDPGLAGVQHRGAVF
>-|TRBJ1-6|-|TRBV9|11
CASSVAEALHF
>TRBD1|TRBJ2-3|-|TRBV28|14
CASRLTGSTDTQYF
>TRBD1|TRBJ2-7|-|TRBV5-1|16
CASSLGGQSINYEQYF
>-|TRBJ2-1|-|TRBV5-1|15
CASSGVADGHNEQFF
>-|TRBJ2-7|once|TRBV13|14
CASNLGRGSYEQYF
>TRBD1|TRBJ2-2|-|TRBV27|17
CASTPGQGDSNTGELFF
>TRBD1|TRBJ1-1|-|TRBV4-3|15
CASSQSGTGNTEAFF
>-|TRBJ2-3|-|TRBV5-6|15
CASSLVNRVTDTQYF
>-|TRBJ2-7|-|TRBV7-9|14
CASSSGYWEDEQYF
>TRBD2|TRBJ2-1|-|TRBV7-3|17
CASSLVGFSGGHNEQFF
>-|TRBJ2-3|-|TRBV7-9|16
CASSLGPGASTDTQYF
>-|TRBJ1-2|-|TRBV6-6|13
CASRPDGSYGYTF
>-|TRBJ2-3|-|TRBV10-3|18
CAISESRNGWGPTDTQYF
>-|TRBJ2-6|-|TRBV6-4|16
CASSETGLSGANVLTF
>-|TRBJ2-1|-|TRBV27|13
CASSLLGGNEQFF
>TRBD2|TRBJ2-1|-|TRBV7-9|17
CASSFPLAGASGGEQFF
>-|TRBJ1-1|-|TRBV5-1|12
CASASGATEAFF
>-|TRBJ2-5|-|TRBV5-1|12
CASSLTGETQYF
>TRBD2|TRBJ2-2|-|TRBV6-1|17
CASSVLTSGFHTGELFF
>-|TRBJ1-3|-|TRBV2|12
CASKAGGNTIYF
>TRBD1|TRBJ2-5|-|TRBV15|16
CATSRSRGLGAETQYF
>-|TRBJ2-7|-|TRBV4-3|16
CASSQEEEPTVYEQYF
>-|TRBJ2-2|-|TRBV7-9|13
CASSDTNTGELFF
>-|TRBJ1-2|-|TRBV11-2|12
CASSLAADGYTF
>TRBD1|TRBJ2-7|-|TRBV16|15
CASSQPGTARYEQYF
>-|TRBJ2-7|-|TRBV21-1|15
CASSKARGTLHEQYF
>TRBD1|TRBJ2-1|-|TRBV27|14
CASSLSAGGIEQFF